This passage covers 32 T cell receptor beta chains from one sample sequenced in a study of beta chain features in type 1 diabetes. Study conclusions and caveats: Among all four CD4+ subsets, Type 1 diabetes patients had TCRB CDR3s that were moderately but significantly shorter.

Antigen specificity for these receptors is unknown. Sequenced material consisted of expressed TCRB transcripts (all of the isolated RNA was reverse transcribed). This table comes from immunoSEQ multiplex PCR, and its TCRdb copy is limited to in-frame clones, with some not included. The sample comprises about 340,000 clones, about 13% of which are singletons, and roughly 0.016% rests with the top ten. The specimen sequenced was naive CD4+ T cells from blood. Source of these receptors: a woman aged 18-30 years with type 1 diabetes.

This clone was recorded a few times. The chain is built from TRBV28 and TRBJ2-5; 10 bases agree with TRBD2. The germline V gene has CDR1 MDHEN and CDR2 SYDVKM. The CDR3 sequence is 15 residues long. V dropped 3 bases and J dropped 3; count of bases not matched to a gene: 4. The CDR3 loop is CASSLPSGREETQYF. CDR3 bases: TGTGCCAGCAGTTTGCCTAGCGGGAGAGAAGAGACCCAGTACTTC.

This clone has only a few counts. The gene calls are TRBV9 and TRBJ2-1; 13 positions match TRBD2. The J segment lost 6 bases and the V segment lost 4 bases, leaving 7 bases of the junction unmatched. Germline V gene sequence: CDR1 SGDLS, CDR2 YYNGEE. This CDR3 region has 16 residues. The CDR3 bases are TGTGCCAGCAGCCCCAGAGGACTAGCGGGGGTCAATGAGCAGTTCTTC. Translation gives CASSPRGLAGVNEQFF.

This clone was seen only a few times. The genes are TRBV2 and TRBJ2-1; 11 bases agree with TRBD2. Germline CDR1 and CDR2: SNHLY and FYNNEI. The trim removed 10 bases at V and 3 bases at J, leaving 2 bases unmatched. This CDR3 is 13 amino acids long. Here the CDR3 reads CATGTSGYNEQFF. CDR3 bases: TGTGCCACCGGGACTAGCGGCTACAATGAGCAGTTCTTC.

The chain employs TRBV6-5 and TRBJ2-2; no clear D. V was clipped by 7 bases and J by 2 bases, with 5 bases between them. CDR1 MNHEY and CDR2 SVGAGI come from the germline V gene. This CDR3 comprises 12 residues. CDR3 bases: TGTGCCAGCACCAGAAACACCGGGGAGCTGTTTTTT. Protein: CASTRNTGELFF.

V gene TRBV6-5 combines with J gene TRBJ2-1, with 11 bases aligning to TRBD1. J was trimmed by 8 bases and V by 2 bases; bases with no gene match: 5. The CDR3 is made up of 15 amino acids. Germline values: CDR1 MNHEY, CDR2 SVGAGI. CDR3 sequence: CASSYGQGAFDEQFF. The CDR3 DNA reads TGTGCCAGCAGTTACGGACAGGGGGCGTTTGATGAGCAGTTCTTC.

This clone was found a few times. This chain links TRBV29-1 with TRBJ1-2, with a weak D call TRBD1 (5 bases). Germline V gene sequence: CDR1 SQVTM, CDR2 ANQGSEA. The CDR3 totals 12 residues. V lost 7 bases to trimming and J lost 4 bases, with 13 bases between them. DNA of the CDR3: TGCAGCGCCAAGACAGCCCTCTATGGCTACACCTTC. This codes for CSAKTALYGYTF. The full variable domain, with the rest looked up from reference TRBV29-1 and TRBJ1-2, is SAVISQKPSRDICQRGTSLTIQCQVDSQVTMMFWYRQQPGQSLTLIATANQGSEATYESGFVIDKFPISRPNLTFSTLTVSNMSPEDSSIYLCSAKTALYGYTFGSGTRLTVV.

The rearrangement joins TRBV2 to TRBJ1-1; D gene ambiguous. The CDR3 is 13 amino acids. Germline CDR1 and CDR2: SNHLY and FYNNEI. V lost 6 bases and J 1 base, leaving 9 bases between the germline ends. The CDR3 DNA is TGTGCCAGCAGAACACACCCGAACACTGAAGCTTTCTTT. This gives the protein CASRTHPNTEAFF.

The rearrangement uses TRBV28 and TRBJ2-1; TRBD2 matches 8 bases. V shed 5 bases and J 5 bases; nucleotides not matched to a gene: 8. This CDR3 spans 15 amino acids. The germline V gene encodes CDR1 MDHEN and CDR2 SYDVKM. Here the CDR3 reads CASSGAGEKNNEQFF. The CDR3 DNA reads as TGTGCCAGCAGTGGAGCGGGAGAGAAGAACAATGAGCAGTTCTTC. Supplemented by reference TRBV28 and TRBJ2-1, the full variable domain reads DVKVTQSSRYLVKRTGEKVFLECVQDMDHENMFWYRQDPGLGLRLIYFSYDVKMKEKGDIPEGYSVSREKKERFSLILESASTNQTSMYLCASSGAGEKNNEQFFGPGTRLTVL.

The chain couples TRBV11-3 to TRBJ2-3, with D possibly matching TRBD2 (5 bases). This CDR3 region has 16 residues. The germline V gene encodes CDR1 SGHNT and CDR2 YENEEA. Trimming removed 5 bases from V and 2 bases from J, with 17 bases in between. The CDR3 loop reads CASSLGYASYTDTQYF. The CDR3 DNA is TGTGCCAGCAGCCTTGGGTATGCTAGCTACACAGATACGCAGTATTTT.

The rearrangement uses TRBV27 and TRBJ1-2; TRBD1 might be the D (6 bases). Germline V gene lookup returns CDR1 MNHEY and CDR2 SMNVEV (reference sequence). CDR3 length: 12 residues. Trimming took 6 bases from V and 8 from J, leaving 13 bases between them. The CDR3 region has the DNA TGTGCCAGCAGGCCACAGGGAAGCGGCTACACCTTC. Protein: CASRPQGSGYTF.

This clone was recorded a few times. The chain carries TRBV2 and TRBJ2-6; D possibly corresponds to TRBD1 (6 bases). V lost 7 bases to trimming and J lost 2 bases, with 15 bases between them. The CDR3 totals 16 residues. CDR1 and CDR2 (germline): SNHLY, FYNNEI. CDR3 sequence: CASKLSSGAGANVLTF. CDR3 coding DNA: TGTGCCAGCAAACTGAGTTCAGGGGCTGGGGCCAACGTCCTGACTTTC.

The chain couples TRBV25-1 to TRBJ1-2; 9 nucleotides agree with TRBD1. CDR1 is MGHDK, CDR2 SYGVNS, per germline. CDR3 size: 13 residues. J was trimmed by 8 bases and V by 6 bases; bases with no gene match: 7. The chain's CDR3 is CASRGTGREGYTF. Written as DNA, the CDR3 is TGTGCCAGCAGAGGGACAGGGCGTGAGGGCTACACCTTC.

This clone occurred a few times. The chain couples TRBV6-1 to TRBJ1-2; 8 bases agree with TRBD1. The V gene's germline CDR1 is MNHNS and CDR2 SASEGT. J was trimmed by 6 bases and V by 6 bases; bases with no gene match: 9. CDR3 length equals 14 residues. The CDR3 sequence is CASSGQGTSHGYTF. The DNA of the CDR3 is TGTGCCAGCAGCGGACAGGGTACCAGCCATGGCTACACCTTC.

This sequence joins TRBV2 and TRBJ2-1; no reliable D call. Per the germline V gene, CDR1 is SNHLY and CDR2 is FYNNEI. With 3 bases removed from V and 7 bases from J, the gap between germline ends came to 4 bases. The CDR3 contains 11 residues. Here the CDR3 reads CASSDENEQFF. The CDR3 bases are TGTGCCAGCAGTGATGAGAATGAGCAGTTCTTC.

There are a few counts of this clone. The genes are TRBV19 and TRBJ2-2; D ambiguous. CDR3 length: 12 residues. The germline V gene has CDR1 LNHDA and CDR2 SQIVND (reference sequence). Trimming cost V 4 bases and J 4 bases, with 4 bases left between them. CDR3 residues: CASSTITGELFF. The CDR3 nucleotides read TGTGCCAGTAGTACCATCACCGGGGAGCTGTTTTTT. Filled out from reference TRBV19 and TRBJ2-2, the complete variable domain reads DGGITQSPKYLFRKEGQNVTLSCEQNLNHDAMYWYRQDPGQGLRLIYYSQIVNDFQKGDIAEGYSVSREKKESFPLTVTSAQKNPTAFYLCASSTITGELFFGEGSRLTVL.

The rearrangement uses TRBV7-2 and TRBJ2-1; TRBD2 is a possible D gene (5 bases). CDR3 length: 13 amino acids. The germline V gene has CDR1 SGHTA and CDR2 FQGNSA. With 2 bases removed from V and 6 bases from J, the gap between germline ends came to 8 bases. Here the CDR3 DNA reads TGTGCCAGCAGCTTATCGGCGGGCAATGAGCAGTTCTTC. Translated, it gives CASSLSAGNEQFF. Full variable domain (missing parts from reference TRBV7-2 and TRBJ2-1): GAGVSQSPSNKVTEKGKDVELRCDPISGHTALYWYRQSLGQGLEFLIYFQGNSAPDKSGLPSDRFSAERTGGSVSTLTIQRTQQEDSAVYLCASSLSAGNEQFFGPGTRLTVL.

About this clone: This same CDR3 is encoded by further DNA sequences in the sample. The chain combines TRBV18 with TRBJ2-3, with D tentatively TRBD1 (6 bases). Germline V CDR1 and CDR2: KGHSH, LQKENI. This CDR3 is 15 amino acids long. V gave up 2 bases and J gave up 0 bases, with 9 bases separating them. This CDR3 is CASSPGQGSTDTQYF. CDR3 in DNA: TGTGCCAGCTCACCAGGGCAGGGGAGCACAGATACGCAGTATTTT.

CDR3 sequence reads: CASRHHRTGPYEQYF. Written as DNA, the CDR3 is TGTGCCAGCAGGCACCACAGGACAGGACCCTACGAGCAGTACTTC. V usage is TRBV27 and J usage is TRBJ2-7; TRBD1 matches 7 bases. Germline assignment: CDR1 MNHEY and CDR2 SMNVEV (reference sequence). V lost 6 bases, J lost 2 bases, and 10 bases stayed unmatched. The CDR3 covers 15 residues.

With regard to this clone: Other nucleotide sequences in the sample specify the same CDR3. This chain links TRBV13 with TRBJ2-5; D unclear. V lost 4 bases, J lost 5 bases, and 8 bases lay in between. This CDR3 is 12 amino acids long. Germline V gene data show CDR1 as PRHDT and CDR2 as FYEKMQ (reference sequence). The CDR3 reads CASSSSRETQYF. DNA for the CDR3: TGTGCCAGCAGCTCCTCGAGGGAGACCCAGTACTTC.

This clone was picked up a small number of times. CDR3 residues: CSVAGQVNTEAFF. The CDR3 DNA follows: TGCAGCGTCGCGGGACAGGTGAACACTGAAGCTTTCTTT. The rearrangement links TRBV29-1 to TRBJ1-1; 8 bases are shared with TRBD1. CDR1 and CDR2 (germline): SQVTM, ANQGSEA. The CDR3 is made up of 13 amino acids. With 6 bases clipped from V and 0 bases from J, the junction kept 3 bases outside the gene matches.

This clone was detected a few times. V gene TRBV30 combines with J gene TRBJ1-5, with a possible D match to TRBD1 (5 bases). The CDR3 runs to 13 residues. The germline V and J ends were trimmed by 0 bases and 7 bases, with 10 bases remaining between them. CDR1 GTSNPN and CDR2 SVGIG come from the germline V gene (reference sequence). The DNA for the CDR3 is TGTGCCTGGAGTGTTGACAGTTTGCAGCCCCAGCATTTT. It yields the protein CAWSVDSLQPQHF.

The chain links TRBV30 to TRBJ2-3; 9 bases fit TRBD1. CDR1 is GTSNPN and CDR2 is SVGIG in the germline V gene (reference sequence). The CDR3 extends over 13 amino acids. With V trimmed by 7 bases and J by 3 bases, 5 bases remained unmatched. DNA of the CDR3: TGTGCCTTAATCGGACAGGGGACAGATACGCAGTATTTT. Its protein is CALIGQGTDTQYF.

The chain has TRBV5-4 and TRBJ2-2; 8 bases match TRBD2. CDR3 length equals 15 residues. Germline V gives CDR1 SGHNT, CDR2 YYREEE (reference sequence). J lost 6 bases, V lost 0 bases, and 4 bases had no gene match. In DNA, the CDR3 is TGTGCCAGCAGCTTGGAAACGGGAGGGTCCGGGGAGCTGTTTTTT. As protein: CASSLETGGSGELFF.

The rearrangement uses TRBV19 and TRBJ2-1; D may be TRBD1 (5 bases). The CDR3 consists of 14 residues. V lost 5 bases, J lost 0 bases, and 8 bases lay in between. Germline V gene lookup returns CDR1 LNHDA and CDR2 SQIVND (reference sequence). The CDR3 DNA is TGTGCCAGTAGTTTACAGGTCTCCTACAATGAGCAGTTCTTC. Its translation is CASSLQVSYNEQFF.

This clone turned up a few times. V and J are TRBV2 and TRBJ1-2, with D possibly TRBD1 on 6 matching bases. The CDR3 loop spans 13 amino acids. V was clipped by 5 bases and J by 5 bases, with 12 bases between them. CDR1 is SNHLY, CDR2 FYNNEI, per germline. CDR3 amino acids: CASSYGTFYGYTF. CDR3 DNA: TGTGCCAGCAGTTACGGGACATTTTATGGCTACACCTTC.

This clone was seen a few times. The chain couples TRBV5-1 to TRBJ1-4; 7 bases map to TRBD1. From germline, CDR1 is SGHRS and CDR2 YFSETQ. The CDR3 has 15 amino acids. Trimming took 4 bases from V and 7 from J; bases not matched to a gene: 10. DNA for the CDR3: TGCGCCAGCAGCGCAGGACAGGTGGTCCGTGAAAAACTGTTTTTT. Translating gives CASSAGQVVREKLFF.

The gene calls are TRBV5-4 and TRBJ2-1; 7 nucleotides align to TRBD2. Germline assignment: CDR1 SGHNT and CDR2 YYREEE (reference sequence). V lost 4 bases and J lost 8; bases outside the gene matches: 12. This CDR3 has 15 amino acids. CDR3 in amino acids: CASSPKGGRGDEQFF. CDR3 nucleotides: TGTGCCAGCAGCCCCAAGGGAGGGCGGGGTGATGAGCAGTTCTTC.

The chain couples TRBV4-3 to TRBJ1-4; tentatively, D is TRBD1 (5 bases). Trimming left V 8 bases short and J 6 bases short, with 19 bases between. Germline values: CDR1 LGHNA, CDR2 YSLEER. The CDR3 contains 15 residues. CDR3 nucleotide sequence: TGCGCCAGCCCGGCCAGGGATGAGAGTGATGAAAAACTGTTTTTT. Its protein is CASPARDESDEKLFF.

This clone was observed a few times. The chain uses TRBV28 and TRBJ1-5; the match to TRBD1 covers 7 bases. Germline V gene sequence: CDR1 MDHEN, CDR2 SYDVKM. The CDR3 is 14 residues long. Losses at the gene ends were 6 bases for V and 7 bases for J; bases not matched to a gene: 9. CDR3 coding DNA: TGTGCCAGCAGCCCAGACAGGGACGCCCAGCCCCAGCATTTT. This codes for CASSPDRDAQPQHF.

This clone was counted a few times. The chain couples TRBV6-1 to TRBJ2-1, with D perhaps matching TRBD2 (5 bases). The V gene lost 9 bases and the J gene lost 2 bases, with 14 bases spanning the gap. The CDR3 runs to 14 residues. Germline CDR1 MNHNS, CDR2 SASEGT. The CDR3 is CASPKRGTYNEQFF. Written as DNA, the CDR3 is TGTGCCAGTCCCAAAAGAGGGACCTACAATGAGCAGTTCTTC.

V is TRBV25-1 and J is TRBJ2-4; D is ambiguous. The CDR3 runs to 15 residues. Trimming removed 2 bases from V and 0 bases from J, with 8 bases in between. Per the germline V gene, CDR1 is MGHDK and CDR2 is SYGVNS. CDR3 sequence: CASSETSLAKNIQYF. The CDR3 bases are TGTGCCAGCAGTGAAACATCCTTAGCCAAAAACATTCAGTACTTC. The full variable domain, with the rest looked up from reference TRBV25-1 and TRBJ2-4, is EADIYQTPRYLVIGTGKKITLECSQTMGHDKMYWYQQDPGMELHLIHYSYGVNSTEKGDLSSESTVSRIRTEHFPLTLESARPSHTSQYLCASSETSLAKNIQYFGAGTRLSVL.

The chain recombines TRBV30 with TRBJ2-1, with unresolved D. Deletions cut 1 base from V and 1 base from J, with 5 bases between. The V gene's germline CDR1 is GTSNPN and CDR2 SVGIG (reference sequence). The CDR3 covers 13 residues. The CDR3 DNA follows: TGTGCCTGGAGTGGGGCTTCCTACAATGAGCAGTTCTTC. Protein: CAWSGASYNEQFF. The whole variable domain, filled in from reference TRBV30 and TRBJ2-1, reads SQTIHQWPATLVQPVGSPLSLECTVEGTSNPNLYWYRQAAGRGLQLLFYSVGIGQISSEVPQNLSASRPQDRQFILSSKKLLLSDSGFYLCAWSGASYNEQFFGPGTRLTVL.